These T cell receptor beta chains were read from a single sample in a study of beta chain features in type 1 diabetes. This table comes from immunoSEQ multiplex PCR, and its TCRdb copy is limited to in-frame clones, with some not included. The table lists about 270,000 clones, roughly an eighth of them singletons, with about 0.017% in the top ten. The sequenced material came from naive CD4+ T cells from blood. The receptor set was obtained from a man between 25 and 39 years old with type 1 diabetes. The CDR3 runs from the conserved cysteine through the conserved F or W. The order of the fields is V gene, J gene, clone size, D gene, CDR3 DNA, CDR3 protein. A D gene is named only where the DNA matches it firmly. Part of the rows lack a size; the others show once, few, many or a class for expanded clones.

V gene: TRBV10-3
J gene: TRBJ2-7
clone size: NA
D gene: TRBD1
CDR3 DNA: TGTGCCATCACCGCCGGGGACAGCAAAGGTGACGAGCAGTACTTC
CDR3 protein: CAITAGDSKGDEQYF

V gene: TRBV28
J gene: TRBJ2-7
clone size: few
D gene: NA
CDR3 DNA: TGTGCCAGCAGTTCCCGCGGGGCAGCCAACTACGAGCAGTACTTC
CDR3 protein: CASSSRGAANYEQYF

V gene: TRBV19
J gene: TRBJ2-7
clone size: NA
D gene: TRBD1
CDR3 DNA: TGTGCCAGTAACGATCCCGGGACAGGGACCTACGAGCAGTACTTC
CDR3 protein: CASNDPGTGTYEQYF

V gene: TRBV5-1
J gene: TRBJ2-5
clone size: NA
D gene: NA
CDR3 DNA: TGCGCCAGCAGCCCTGGTGGCCTAGCGTTAAAAGAGACCCAGTACTTC
CDR3 protein: CASSPGGLALKETQYF

V gene: TRBV6-5
J gene: TRBJ2-7
clone size: NA
D gene: TRBD2
CDR3 DNA: TGTGCCAGCAGTTACAGCCTAGCGGGAGCAGTGTACGAGCAGTACTTC
CDR3 protein: CASSYSLAGAVYEQYF

V gene: TRBV4-2
J gene: TRBJ1-2
clone size: few
D gene: TRBD1
CDR3 DNA: TGTGCCAGCAGCCAAAGTGACAGGGAAATTCCTCTCTATGGCTACACCTTC
CDR3 protein: CASSQSDREIPLYGYTF

V gene: TRBV28
J gene: TRBJ1-1
clone size: few
D gene: NA
CDR3 DNA: TGTGCCACTCAAGGGCCGGCGGGGACTGAAGCTTTCTTT
CDR3 protein: CATQGPAGTEAFF

V gene: TRBV5-4
J gene: TRBJ2-1
clone size: few
D gene: NA
CDR3 DNA: TGTGCCAGCAGCTTTCGGGAGAGGGGTAATGAGCAGTTCTTC
CDR3 protein: CASSFRERGNEQFF

V gene: TRBV9
J gene: TRBJ2-6
clone size: few
D gene: NA
CDR3 DNA: TGTGCCAGCAGCGTAGGACTCTCTGGGGCCAACGTCCTGACTTTC
CDR3 protein: CASSVGLSGANVLTF

V gene: TRBV28
J gene: TRBJ2-7
clone size: NA
D gene: NA
CDR3 DNA: TGTGCCAGCAACAACGAGCTAGCGTACTACGAGCAGTACTTC
CDR3 protein: CASNNELAYYEQYF

V gene: TRBV20-1
J gene: TRBJ2-5
clone size: NA
D gene: NA
CDR3 DNA: TGCAGTGCTTTCCAATTGGAGACCCAGTACTTC
CDR3 protein: CSAFQLETQYF

V gene: TRBV28
J gene: TRBJ2-7
clone size: NA
D gene: TRBD2
CDR3 DNA: TGTGCCAGCAGTGCTACCGGGACTAGCCCTCTCGAGCAGTACTTC
CDR3 protein: CASSATGTSPLEQYF

V gene: TRBV6-1
J gene: TRBJ1-1
clone size: NA
D gene: NA
CDR3 DNA: TGTGCCAGCAGTGAAGCTAGCGGGAACACTGAAGCTTTCTTT
CDR3 protein: CASSEASGNTEAFF

V gene: TRBV6-5
J gene: TRBJ2-7
clone size: NA
D gene: NA
CDR3 DNA: TGTGCCAGCAGTAAACAGTCCAGTTCCTACGAGCAGTACTTC
CDR3 protein: CASSKQSSSYEQYF

V gene: TRBV4-3
J gene: TRBJ2-3
clone size: few
D gene: TRBD2
CDR3 DNA: TGCGCCAGCAGCCTCTTAGCGGGAGGGCCAGATACGCAGTATTTT
CDR3 protein: CASSLLAGGPDTQYF

V gene: TRBV2
J gene: TRBJ2-7
clone size: few
D gene: TRBD1
CDR3 DNA: TGTGCCAGCACCGAACAGGGGAGACACGAGCAGTACTTC
CDR3 protein: CASTEQGRHEQYF

V gene: TRBV5-4
J gene: TRBJ2-7
clone size: NA
D gene: TRBD2
CDR3 DNA: TGTGCCAGCTCTCAAGTCCGGGAGGGCCCGGGGGAGCAGTACTTC
CDR3 protein: CASSQVREGPGEQYF

V gene: TRBV30
J gene: TRBJ2-1
clone size: NA
D gene: TRBD2
CDR3 DNA: TGTGCCTGGATAGCGGGAGGGCTCAATGAGCAGTTCTTC
CDR3 protein: CAWIAGGLNEQFF

V gene: TRBV11-2
J gene: TRBJ2-5
clone size: NA
D gene: NA
CDR3 DNA: TGTGCCAGCAGCCCAGGGTACCAAGAGACCCAGTACTTC
CDR3 protein: CASSPGYQETQYF